The 14 T cell receptor beta chains presented below share a single source sample, sequenced in a study of T cell responses to AZD1222 COVID-19 vaccine. The assay was immunoSEQ multiplex PCR, and TCRdb's table has in-frame clones only and misses some. The data contain more than 100,000 clones, about 85% of them seen just once; the ten biggest clones take up around 2.5%. This specimen consisted of peripheral blood, obtained 28 days after the second AZD1222 dose. The receptors come from an adult who received the AZD1222 COVID-19 vaccine.

This chain uses TRBV5-5 with TRBJ2-1; maybe TRBD2 (6 bases). The V end was cut by 0 bases, the J end by 3 bases, with 16 bases between. Germline CDR1 and CDR2: SGHKS and YYEKEE (reference sequence). The CDR3 has 17 amino acids. This chain's CDR3 is CASSLGSGSTYYNEQFF. CDR3 sequence (DNA): TGTGCCAGCAGCTTGGGTAGCGGATCGACTTACTACAATGAGCAGTTCTTC.

The chain links TRBV5-1 to TRBJ2-1; 7 positions agree with TRBD1. This CDR3 has 14 amino acids. Germline CDR1 is SGHRS and CDR2 is YFSETQ. The junction had 8 bases not matched to a gene; V was cut back by 4 bases and J by 7 bases. CDR3 region: CASSLGDRKNEQFF. For the CDR3, the DNA is TGCGCCAGCAGCCTAGGGGACAGAAAAAATGAGCAGTTCTTC.

This clone has only a few counts. DNA of the CDR3: TGTGCCAGCTCACCGGGGGCGGGCTCGACTGGAAACACCATATATTTT. It yields the protein CASSPGAGSTGNTIYF. V and J are TRBV18 and TRBJ1-3, with D possibly matching TRBD1 (6 bases). CDR3 length: 16 amino acids. V gave up 3 bases and J gave up 2 bases, with 14 bases separating them. Looked up from germline, CDR1 is KGHSH and CDR2 is LQKENI. Looking up the rest from reference TRBV18 and TRBJ1-3 gives the full variable domain: NAGVMQNPRHLVRRRGQEARLRCSPMKGHSHVYWYRQLPEEGLKFMVYLQKENIIDESGMPKERFSAEFPKEGPSILRIQQVVRGDSAAYFCASSPGAGSTGNTIYFGEGSWLTVV.

This clone showed up just a few times. The rearrangement uses TRBV6-4 and TRBJ1-1, with a weak D call TRBD1 (5 bases). CDR1 is MRHNA, CDR2 SNTAGT, per germline. CDR3 size: 15 residues. Trimming cost V 4 bases and J 5 bases, with 17 bases left between them. CDR3 sequence reads: CASSAREGAVTEAFF. The CDR3 DNA reads as TGTGCCAGCAGTGCTAGGGAAGGGGCGGTTACTGAAGCTTTCTTT.

The DNA for the CDR3 is TGTGCCAGCAGCCCAGAAACAGGTTTAACGAACACCGGGGAGCTGTTTTTT. Translating it yields CASSPETGLTNTGELFF. This chain connects TRBV11-2 to TRBJ2-2; D possibly corresponds to TRBD1 (5 bases). The CDR3 spans 17 residues. V was cut by 5 bases and J by 0 bases, with 16 bases left in between. Looked up from germline, CDR1 is SGHAT and CDR2 is FQNNGV.

This clone has just one count. The J gene is TRBJ1-2, the V gene TRBV7-2; D is unresolved. V was clipped by 5 bases and J by 4 bases, with 8 bases between them. This CDR3 is built from 12 residues. CDR1 and CDR2 (germline): SGHTA, FQGNSA. The CDR3: CASSRTVYGYTF. The CDR3 nucleotides are TGTGCCAGCAGCCGGACCGTCTATGGCTACACCTTC.

The chain has TRBV15 and TRBJ2-3; D possibly corresponds to TRBD2 (5 bases). Germline loops: CDR1 LNHNV, CDR2 YYDKDF (reference sequence). CDR3 length: 13 residues. The V gene lost 0 bases and the J gene lost 5 bases, with 6 bases spanning the gap. CDR3 region: CATSRDAGDTQYF. The CDR3 DNA reads TGTGCCACCAGCAGAGATGCGGGAGATACGCAGTATTTT. Full variable domain (remainder filled in from reference TRBV15 and TRBJ2-3): DAMVIQNPRYQVTQFGKPVTLSCSQTLNHNVMYWYQQKSSQAPKLLFHYYDKDFNNEADTPDNFQSRRPNTSFCFLDIRSPGLGDTAMYLCATSRDAGDTQYFGPGTRLTVL.

The J gene is TRBJ1-1, the V gene TRBV6-1; D not certain. Germline V gene sequence: CDR1 MNHNS, CDR2 SASEGT. This CDR3 region has 14 residues. V was clipped by 1 base and J by 5 bases, with 11 bases between them. CDR3 loop: CASSEVVASTEAFF. Here the CDR3 DNA reads TGTGCCAGCAGTGAAGTGGTGGCTTCAACTGAAGCTTTCTTT.

The chain carries TRBV19 and TRBJ1-2, with 8 bases lining up with TRBD1. CDR3 size: 16 residues. Germline lookup yields CDR1 LNHDA and CDR2 SQIVND (reference sequence). The J segment lost 7 bases and the V segment lost 0 bases, leaving 10 bases of the junction unmatched. CDR3 loop: CASSIEWTGRATGYTF. CDR3 DNA: TGTGCCAGTAGTATAGAGTGGACAGGGCGGGCAACTGGCTACACCTTC.

V and J are TRBV3-1 (or the pseudogene TRBV3-2) and TRBJ1-1; D is undetermined. This CDR3 spans 14 amino acids. Between the trimmed V and J ends, which lost 4 bases and 6 bases, there was a span of 15 bases. Germline-derived CDR1 and CDR2 are LGHDT and YNNKEL (reference sequence). DNA of the CDR3: TGTGCCAGCAGCCCGCCCAGGTCCGCGGCTGAAGCTTTCTTT. Encoded protein: CASSPPRSAAEAFF.

The V gene is TRBV4-3, the J gene TRBJ2-7; 8 bases match TRBD1. This CDR3 comprises 15 residues. Germline V lookup: CDR1 LGHNA, CDR2 YSLEER. V gave up 0 bases and J gave up 6 bases; unmatched junction bases: 7. CDR3 sequence: CASSQDSGQGREQYF. The DNA of the CDR3 is TGCGCCAGCAGCCAAGACTCTGGACAGGGTCGCGAGCAGTACTTC.

The chain links TRBV20-1 to TRBJ1-1; D unclear. Germline CDR1 DFQATT, CDR2 SNEGSKA (reference sequence). The V end lost 3 bases, the J end lost 0 bases, and 5 bases lay between the germline ends. The CDR3 has 12 residues. CDR3 loop: CSASQVNTEAFF. CDR3 sequence (DNA): TGCAGTGCTAGTCAAGTGAACACTGAAGCTTTCTTT.

The chain recombines TRBV5-3 with TRBJ1-3, with TRBD1 matching over 10 bases. TRBV5-3 is given ORF status, its function remaining uncertain. The CDR3 has 15 amino acids. The J segment lost 0 bases and the V segment lost 7 bases, leaving 4 bases of the junction unmatched. The CDR3 here is CARFRDRGSGNTIYF. In nucleotides, the CDR3 is TGTGCCAGATTCCGGGACAGGGGCTCTGGAAACACCATATATTTT.

The chain has TRBV7-9 and TRBJ1-5; D is perhaps TRBD1 (5 bases). Germline CDR1 is SEHNR and CDR2 is FQNEAQ (reference sequence). Trimming left V 3 bases short and J 2 bases short, with 5 bases between. This CDR3 comprises 13 residues. The DNA of the CDR3 is TGTGCCAGCAGCTTGACAGGCAATCAGCCCCAGCATTTT. It codes for CASSLTGNQPQHF.